The sequence of this T cell receptor (beta chain) was determined in a study of T-cell reconstitution after alpha-beta-depleted transplantation in children. The CDR3 totals 14 residues. In germline, CDR1 is MNHEY, CDR2 SVGEGT. This clonotype is a singleton in its sample. The antigen is undetermined. A read error may account for a junction end that differs from germline. Unique molecular identifiers were incorporated when the TCRbeta library was constructed. Each CDR3 protein gets one entry after TCRdb re-called the PCR reads with MiXCR. The sample shows 150,000 to 200,000 distinct CDR3 sequences, approximately 10% of them seen only once. Study-wide results and caveats: It was newly produced T cells that mostly accounted for T-cell counts and diversity one year after transplant. Expanded clones from the graft, numbering several hundred, reportedly supplied alpha-beta T cells about two months after transplant.

This chain joins TRBV6-2 or TRBV6-3 and TRBJ2-5, with 13 bases that match TRBD2. The receptor's source is a boy aged 2 to 10 with acute myeloid leukemia, due to receive a stem cell transplant. The starting material was PBMCs, obtained before TCRalphabeta/CD19-depleted stem cell transplant. CDR3 in DNA: TGTGCCAGCAGTTACACTAGCGGGGGGGAGATCCAGTACTTC. Amino acids: CASSYTSGGEIQYF.